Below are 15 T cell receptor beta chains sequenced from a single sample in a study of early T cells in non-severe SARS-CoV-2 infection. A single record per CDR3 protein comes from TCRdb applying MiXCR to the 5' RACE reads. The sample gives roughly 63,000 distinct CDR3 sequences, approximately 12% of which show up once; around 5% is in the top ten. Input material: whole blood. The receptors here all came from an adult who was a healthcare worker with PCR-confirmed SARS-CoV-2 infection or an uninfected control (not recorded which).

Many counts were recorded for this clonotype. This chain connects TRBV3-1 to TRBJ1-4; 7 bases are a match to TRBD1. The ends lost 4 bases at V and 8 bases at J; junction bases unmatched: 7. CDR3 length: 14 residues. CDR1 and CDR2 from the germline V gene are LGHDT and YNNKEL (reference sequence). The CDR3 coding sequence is TGTGCCAGCAGCCCGACAGGGTTTGAAGAAAAACTGTTTTTT. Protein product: CASSPTGFEEKLFF.

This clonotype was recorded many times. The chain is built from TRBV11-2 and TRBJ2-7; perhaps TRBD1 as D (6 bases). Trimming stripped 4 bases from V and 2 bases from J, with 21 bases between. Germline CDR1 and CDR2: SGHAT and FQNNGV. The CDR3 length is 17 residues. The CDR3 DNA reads TGTGCCAGCAGCTCTAAAGCAGGGGTTTTTAGGGCCTACGAGCAGTACTTC. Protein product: CASSSKAGVFRAYEQYF. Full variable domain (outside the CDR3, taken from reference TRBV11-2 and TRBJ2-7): EAGVAQSPRYKIIEKRQSVAFWCNPISGHATLYWYQQILGQGPKLLIQFQNNGVVDDSQLPKDRFSAERLKGVDSTLKIQPAKLEDSAVYLCASSSKAGVFRAYEQYFGPGTRLTVT.

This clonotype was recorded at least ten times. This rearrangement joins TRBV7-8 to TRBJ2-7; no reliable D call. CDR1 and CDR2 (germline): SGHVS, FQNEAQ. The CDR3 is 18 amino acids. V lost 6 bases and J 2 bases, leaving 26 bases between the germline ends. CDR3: CASSWSDGESEPTYEQYF. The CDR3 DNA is TGTGCCAGCAGTTGGTCGGACGGAGAGAGTGAACCCACCTACGAGCAGTACTTC.

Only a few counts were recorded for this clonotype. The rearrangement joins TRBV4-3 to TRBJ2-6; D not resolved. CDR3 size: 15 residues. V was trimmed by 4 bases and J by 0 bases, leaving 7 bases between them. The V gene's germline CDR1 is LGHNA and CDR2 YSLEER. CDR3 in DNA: TGCGCCAGCAGCCCGCGGATCTCTGGGGCCAACGTCCTGACTTTC. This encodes CASSPRISGANVLTF.

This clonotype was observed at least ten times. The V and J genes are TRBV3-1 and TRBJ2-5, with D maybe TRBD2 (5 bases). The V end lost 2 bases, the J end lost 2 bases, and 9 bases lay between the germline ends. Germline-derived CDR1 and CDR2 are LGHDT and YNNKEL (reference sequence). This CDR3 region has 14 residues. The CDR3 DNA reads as TGTGCCAGCAGCCAAAAGCTAGCACAAGAGACCCAGTACTTC. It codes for CASSQKLAQETQYF.

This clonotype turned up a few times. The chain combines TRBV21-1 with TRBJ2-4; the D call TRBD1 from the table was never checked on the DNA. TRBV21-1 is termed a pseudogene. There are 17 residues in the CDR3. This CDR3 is CASSRRRQGLAKNIQYF. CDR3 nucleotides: TGTGCCAGCAGCCGCAGGCGACAGGGGCTAGCCAAAAACATTCAGTACTTC.

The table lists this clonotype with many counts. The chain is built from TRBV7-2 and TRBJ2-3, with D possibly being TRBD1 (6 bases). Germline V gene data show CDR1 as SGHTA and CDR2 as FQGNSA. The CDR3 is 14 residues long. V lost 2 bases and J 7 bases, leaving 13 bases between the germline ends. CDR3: CASSLTQGRNTQYF. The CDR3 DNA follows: TGTGCCAGCAGCTTAACACAGGGAAGGAATACGCAGTATTTT. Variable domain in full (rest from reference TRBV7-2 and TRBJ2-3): GAGVSQSPSNKVTEKGKDVELRCDPISGHTALYWYRQSLGQGLEFLIYFQGNSAPDKSGLPSDRFSAERTGGSVSTLTIQRTQQEDSAVYLCASSLTQGRNTQYFGPGTRLTVL.

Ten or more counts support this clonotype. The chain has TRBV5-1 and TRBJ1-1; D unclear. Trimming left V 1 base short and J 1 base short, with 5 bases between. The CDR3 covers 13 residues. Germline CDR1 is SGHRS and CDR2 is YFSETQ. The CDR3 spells CASSLFGNTEAFF. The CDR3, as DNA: TGCGCCAGCAGCTTGTTCGGGAACACTGAAGCTTTCTTT. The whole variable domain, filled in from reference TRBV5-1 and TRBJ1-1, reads KAGVTQTPRYLIKTRGQQVTLSCSPISGHRSVSWYQQTPGQGLQFLFEYFSETQRNKGNFPGRFSGRQFSNSRSEMNVSTLELGDSALYLCASSLFGNTEAFFGQGTRLTVV.

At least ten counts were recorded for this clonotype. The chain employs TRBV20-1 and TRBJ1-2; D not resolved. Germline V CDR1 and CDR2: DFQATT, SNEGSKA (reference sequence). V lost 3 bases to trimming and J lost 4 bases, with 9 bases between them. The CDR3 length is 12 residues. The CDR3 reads CSASRETYGYTF. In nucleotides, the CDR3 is TGCAGTGCTAGTCGGGAAACCTATGGCTACACCTTC.

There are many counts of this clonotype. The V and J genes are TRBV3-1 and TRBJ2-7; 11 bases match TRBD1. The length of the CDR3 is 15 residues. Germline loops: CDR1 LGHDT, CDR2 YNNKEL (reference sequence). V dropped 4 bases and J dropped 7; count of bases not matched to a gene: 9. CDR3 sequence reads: CASSPPSGTGGEQYF. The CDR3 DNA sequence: TGTGCCAGCAGCCCACCCTCCGGGACAGGGGGTGAGCAGTACTTC.

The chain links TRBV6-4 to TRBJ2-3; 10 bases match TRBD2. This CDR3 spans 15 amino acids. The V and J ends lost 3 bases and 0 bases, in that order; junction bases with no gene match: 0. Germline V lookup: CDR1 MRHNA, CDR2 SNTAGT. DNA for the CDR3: TGTGCCAGCAGTGAACTAGCGGGAAGCACAGATACGCAGTATTTT. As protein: CASSELAGSTDTQYF.

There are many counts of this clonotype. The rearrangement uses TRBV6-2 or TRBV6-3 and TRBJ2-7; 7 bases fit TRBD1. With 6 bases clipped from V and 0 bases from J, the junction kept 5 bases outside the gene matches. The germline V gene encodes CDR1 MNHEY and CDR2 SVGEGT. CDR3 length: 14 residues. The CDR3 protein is CASRGTVPSYEQYF. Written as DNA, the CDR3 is TGTGCCAGCAGGGGGACAGTCCCCTCCTACGAGCAGTACTTC.

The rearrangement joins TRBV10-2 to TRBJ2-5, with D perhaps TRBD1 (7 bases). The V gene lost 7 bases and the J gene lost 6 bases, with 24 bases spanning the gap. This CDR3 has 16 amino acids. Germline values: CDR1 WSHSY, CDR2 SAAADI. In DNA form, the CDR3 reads TGCGCCAGCACCCCAGTAGGAGGGGGCTTAACGAAGACCCAGTACTTC. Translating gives CASTPVGGGLTKTQYF.

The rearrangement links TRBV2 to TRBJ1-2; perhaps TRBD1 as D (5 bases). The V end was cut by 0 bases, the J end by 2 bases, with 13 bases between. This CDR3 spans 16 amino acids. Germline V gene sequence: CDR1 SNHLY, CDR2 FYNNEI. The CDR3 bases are TGTGCCAGCAGTGAAGCCTTCAGGGTAACGAACTATGGCTACACCTTC. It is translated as CASSEAFRVTNYGYTF.

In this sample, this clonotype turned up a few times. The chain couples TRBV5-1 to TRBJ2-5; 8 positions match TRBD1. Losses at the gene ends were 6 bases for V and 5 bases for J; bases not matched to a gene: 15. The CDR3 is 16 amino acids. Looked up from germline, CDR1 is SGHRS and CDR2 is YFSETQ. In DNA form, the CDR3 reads TGCGCCAGCACCGAGGAGGGCAGGGGGCTGGTGGAGACCCAGTACTTC. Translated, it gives CASTEEGRGLVETQYF.